Reported below is one TCR beta chain. Its antigen is not known. This sample is drawn from a study of CD8 T cell repertoires and HIV-1 epitope variants. On the study more broadly: T cells were stimulated with Twenty-five Gag and Nef peptides separately. Tested: three Gag epitope families, Nef HW9 and YT9.

From germline, CDR1 is SGHDT and CDR2 YYEEEE. J was trimmed by 1 base and V by 4 bases; bases with no gene match: 11. CDR3 length: 19 residues. Produced via immunoSEQ multiplex PCR; TCRdb's table is partial and in-frame only. The table has around 4,500 clones, 65% to 70% seen once. The chain couples TRBV5-6 to TRBJ2-6; TRBD1 matches 10 bases. This TCR came from a male donor with HIV. The specimen was cultured CD8+ T cells derived from PBMCs. The CDR3 DNA follows: TGTGCCAGCAGCGGGGGCTGGGACAGGGGATTTTCTGGGGCCAACGTCCTGACTTTC. Its translation: CASSGGWDRGFSGANVLTF.